The 17 T cell receptor beta chains presented below share a single source sample, sequenced in a study of blood T cell repertoires in COVID-19 (dated by TCRdb to the early 2020s). The library was made by the immunoSEQ multiplex PCR assay. TCRdb obtained this table from immuneACCESS and retained in-frame rearrangements with V and J assigned. These tables miss some clones; where compared with another copy, unresolved V genes account for less than half of the shortfall, and the remainder is unexplained. The sample yields roughly 300,000 clones; more than 70% were counted once. Around 6% of the sample lies in the top ten. The sequencing input was peripheral blood. These receptors all stem from a man between 18 and 35 years old who had recovered from COVID-19.

CDR3 sequence: CASSVRDRTLSGNTIYF. As DNA, the CDR3 is TGTGCCAGCAGCGTCCGGGACAGGACTCTCTCTGGAAACACCATATATTTT. The chain carries TRBV9 and TRBJ1-3; 8 nucleotides agree with TRBD1. In germline, CDR1 is SGDLS, CDR2 YYNGEE. The CDR3 runs to 17 residues. The ends lost 2 bases at V and 0 bases at J; junction bases unmatched: 7.

J is TRBJ2-7 and V is TRBV7-6; D call uncertain. Germline V CDR1 and CDR2: SGHVS, FNYEAQ. V gave up 5 bases and J gave up 4 bases, with 12 bases separating them. The CDR3 length is 13 residues. CDR3 in amino acids: CASSPASGYEQYF. CDR3 nucleotides: TGTGCCAGCAGCCCCGCGTCCGGTTACGAGCAGTACTTC.

The V gene is TRBV7-2, the J gene TRBJ1-2; D perhaps matches TRBD1 (6 bases). This CDR3 has 14 amino acids. CDR1 is SGHTA, CDR2 FQGNSA, per germline. Trimming shortened V by 5 bases and J by 3 bases, and 13 bases separated the two germline ends. CDR3 in DNA: TGTGCCAGCAGCCACAGGGAAGGAGACTATGGCTACACCTTC. Encoded protein: CASSHREGDYGYTF.

The gene calls are TRBV15 and TRBJ1-1; D not resolved. Trimming took off 1 base at V and 0 bases at J, with 9 bases between the two ends. The CDR3 runs to 15 residues. Per germline, CDR1 LNHNV and CDR2 YYDKDF (reference sequence). CDR3 nucleotide sequence: TGTGCCACCAGCAGAGGCGGGTGGGTGAACACTGAAGCTTTCTTT. Translated: CATSRGGWVNTEAFF.

This chain links TRBV19 with TRBJ2-5, with 7 bases identical to TRBD1. Germline CDR1 LNHDA, CDR2 SQIVND (reference sequence). After removal of 7 bases from V and 1 base from J, the junction contained 6 bases not matched to a gene. The CDR3 consists of 14 residues. The CDR3, as DNA: TGTGCCAGTATGAACCGGGACAGCCAAGAGACCCAGTACTTC. It is translated as CASMNRDSQETQYF.

The CDR3 loop is CASGHRDRRIEAFF. CDR3 bases: TGTGCTAGTGGGCACCGGGACAGGAGAATTGAAGCTTTCTTT. This chain links TRBV12-5 with TRBJ1-1; 8 bases map to TRBD1. V lost 6 bases and J lost 7; bases outside the gene matches: 10. The germline gives CDR1 LGHNT, CDR2 FRNRAP. This CDR3 spans 14 amino acids.

The chain recombines TRBV10-3 with TRBJ2-5; 10 bases are shared with TRBD1. The junction had 7 bases not matched to a gene; V was cut back by 7 bases and J by 5 bases. The CDR3 is 14 residues long. Looked up from germline, CDR1 is ENHRY and CDR2 is SYGVKD. The CDR3 reads CAITQDRGAETQYF. For the CDR3, the DNA is TGTGCCATCACCCAGGACAGGGGGGCCGAGACCCAGTACTTC.

The V call is TRBV29-1, the J call TRBJ2-3, with 7 positions matching TRBD2. In germline, CDR1 is SQVTM, CDR2 ANQGSEA. Trimming took 7 bases from V and 3 from J; bases not matched to a gene: 13. The CDR3 runs to 15 residues. The CDR3 is CSAGPAGRETDTQYF. DNA for the CDR3: TGCAGCGCTGGACCGGCAGGGAGGGAAACAGATACGCAGTATTTT.

The J gene is TRBJ2-5, the V gene TRBV29-1; no firm D call. This CDR3 has 12 residues. From germline, CDR1 is SQVTM and CDR2 ANQGSEA. Between the trimmed V and J ends, which lost 7 bases and 2 bases, there was a span of 11 bases. CDR3 sequence (DNA): TGCAGCGCCGACTCCTTACAAGAGACCCAGTACTTC. Protein sequence: CSADSLQETQYF.

This clone was picked up a small number of times. V and J are TRBV7-8 and TRBJ1-2, with D possibly matching TRBD1 (6 bases). Trimming stripped 4 bases from V and 4 bases from J, with 13 bases between. The CDR3 extends over 14 amino acids. Germline values: CDR1 SGHVS, CDR2 FQNEAQ. For the CDR3, the DNA is TGTGCCAGCAGCTCCCAACAGGGAACCTATGGCTACACCTTC. This sequence encodes CASSSQQGTYGYTF.

This chain joins TRBV18 and TRBJ1-2, with D possibly being TRBD1 (6 bases). The V and J ends lost 4 bases and 5 bases respectively, with 11 bases between them. Germline lookup yields CDR1 KGHSH and CDR2 LQKENI. The CDR3 runs 13 residues. CDR3 sequence (DNA): TGTGCCAGCTCACAAGACAGGCCGTATGGCTACACCTTC. This encodes CASSQDRPYGYTF.

The chain is built from TRBV27 and TRBJ2-4; 8 bases map to TRBD2. This CDR3 is 18 amino acids long. Germline CDR1 and CDR2: MNHEY and SMNVEV (reference sequence). V was pared by 5 bases and J by 0 bases, with 12 bases of the junction left unmatched. CDR3 sequence reads: CASSPGGLAALAKNIQYF. CDR3 DNA sequence: TGTGCCAGCAGTCCGGGGGGGCTAGCGGCGCTAGCCAAAAACATTCAGTACTTC.

The chain links TRBV30 to TRBJ1-4; TRBD1 is a possible D gene (6 bases). The germline gives CDR1 GTSNPN, CDR2 SVGIG (reference sequence). The CDR3 has 15 amino acids. Trimming stripped 0 bases from V and 8 bases from J, with 16 bases between. The CDR3 nucleotides are TGTGCCTGGAGTGTGCAGGGGCCAGGGCGAGAAAAACTGTTTTTT. It encodes CAWSVQGPGREKLFF.

The chain couples TRBV5-1 to TRBJ1-1; a possible D gene is TRBD1 (6 bases). CDR3 size: 14 residues. The V and J ends lost 4 bases and 1 base respectively, with 11 bases between them. Germline CDR1 and CDR2: SGHRS and YFSETQ. The CDR3 spells CASSGGGGNTEAFF. CDR3 coding DNA: TGCGCCAGCAGCGGGGGAGGGGGGAACACTGAAGCTTTCTTT.

This clone was counted only a few times. The V gene is TRBV7-3, the J gene TRBJ1-6; D gene ambiguous. The length of the CDR3 is 14 residues. The V and J ends lost 0 bases and 7 bases respectively, with 7 bases between them. Germline V CDR1 and CDR2: SGHTA, FQGTGA. The CDR3 region is CASSLTLRNSPLHF. Written as DNA, the CDR3 is TGTGCCAGCAGCTTAACTTTGCGGAATTCACCCCTCCACTTT.

This chain uses TRBV11-2 with TRBJ2-1; 9 bases align to TRBD1. In germline, CDR1 is SGHAT, CDR2 FQNNGV. The CDR3 extends over 15 amino acids. J was trimmed by 9 bases and V by 4 bases; bases with no gene match: 10. This CDR3 reads CASSYPDRGIVEQFF. CDR3 sequence (DNA): TGTGCCAGCAGCTATCCAGACAGGGGGATCGTTGAGCAGTTCTTC.

The chain uses TRBV6-2 or TRBV6-3 and TRBJ1-4; TRBD1 agrees at 8 bases. Germline V gene lookup returns CDR1 MNHEY and CDR2 SVGEGT. The CDR3 has 14 residues. The trim removed 4 bases at V and 7 bases at J, leaving 5 bases unmatched. CDR3 bases: TGTGCCAGCAGTTCCCGACAGGGGCTTGAAAAACTGTTTTTT. Translated: CASSSRQGLEKLFF.